One sample yielded the 23 T cell receptor beta chains listed below, sequenced in a study of T cells in Graves' hyperthyroidism and ophthalmopathy. What was amplified from RNA transcripts were TCR beta CDR3 regions. HTBI primers were employed in a first-round RT-PCR of the TCR CDR3. Each CDR3 protein gets one entry after TCRdb re-called the multiplex PCR reads with MiXCR. The sample contains a few hundred thousand distinct CDR3 sequences, approximately 17% of which appear only once. Sequenced input: blood. The receptors were sampled from a woman younger than 35 with Graves' ophthalmopathy.

The chain joins TRBV19 to TRBJ1-5; D is uncertain. Germline V lookup: CDR1 LNHDA, CDR2 SQIVND (reference sequence). V lost 7 bases and J lost 4, with 17 bases in between. The CDR3 is 15 residues long. DNA of the CDR3: TGTGCCAGTATTTCCGGGCCGGGAGGGAATCAGCCCCAGCATTTT. Amino acid sequence: CASISGPGGNQPQHF. Drawing the rest from reference TRBV19 and TRBJ1-5, the complete variable domain is DGGITQSPKYLFRKEGQNVTLSCEQNLNHDAMYWYRQDPGQGLRLIYYSQIVNDFQKGDIAEGYSVSREKKESFPLTVTSAQKNPTAFYLCASISGPGGNQPQHFGDGTRLSIL.

This clonotype was recorded many times. This rearrangement joins TRBV30 to TRBJ2-1, with D tentatively TRBD2 (6 bases). There are 13 residues in the CDR3. V dropped 5 bases and J dropped 7 bases, with 15 bases sitting between them. CDR1 and CDR2 (germline): GTSNPN, SVGIG (reference sequence). As DNA, the CDR3 is TGTGCCTGGGGAGGGACTCCTGAAAATGAGCAGTTCTTC. It encodes CAWGGTPENEQFF.

The sample holds many counts of this clonotype. The gene calls are TRBV5-1 and TRBJ2-7; 11 nucleotides align to TRBD2. Trimming took 4 bases from V and 2 from J; bases not matched to a gene: 8. In germline, CDR1 is SGHRS, CDR2 YFSETQ. The CDR3 runs 16 residues. CDR3 nucleotides: TGCGCCAGCAGCGTGGGACTAGCGGAAATCCCCTACGAGCAGTACTTC. It specifies CASSVGLAEIPYEQYF.

For this clonotype: Possible read error: a much larger clone is one base away. The chain joins TRBV7-2 to TRBJ1-6; 8 bases are a match to TRBD1. CDR3 size: 15 residues. The germline CDR1 and CDR2 sequences are SGHTA and FQGNSA. The CDR3 DNA reads TGTGCCAACAGCTTAGGGACAGGAACCACTTCACCCCTCCACTTT. Protein sequence: CANSLGTGTTSPLHF.

In its sample, this clonotype was seen a few times. The chain carries TRBV7-2 and TRBJ2-2; D might be TRBD1 (5 bases). V shed 5 bases and J shed 1 base, with 17 bases lying between them. The CDR3 contains 17 residues. Germline V gene data show CDR1 as SGHTA and CDR2 as FQGNSA. DNA of the CDR3: TGTGCCAGCAGCCCTCGCCTCGGCCAGGGGAACACCGGGGAGCTGTTTTTT. Protein sequence: CASSPRLGQGNTGELFF.

The V gene is TRBV14, the J gene TRBJ2-3; D unresolved. Trimming stripped 2 bases from V and 1 base from J, with 4 bases between. The germline V gene encodes CDR1 SGHDN and CDR2 FVKESK. This CDR3 comprises 13 residues. CDR3 residues: CASSQRRTDTQYF. DNA for the CDR3: TGTGCCAGCAGCCAACGGCGCACAGATACGCAGTATTTT.

The chain combines TRBV28 with TRBJ2-6, with TRBD1 matching over 8 bases. CDR1 is MDHEN and CDR2 is SYDVKM in the germline V gene. V lost 5 bases and J lost 0; bases outside the gene matches: 9. The CDR3 is 18 residues long. CDR3 amino acids: CASSTPGTGPSGANVLTF. CDR3 in DNA: TGTGCCAGCAGTACACCCGGGACAGGCCCCTCTGGGGCCAACGTCCTGACTTTC. The full variable domain, in which reference TRBV28 and TRBJ2-6 provide the parts outside the CDR3, is DVKVTQSSRYLVKRTGEKVFLECVQDMDHENMFWYRQDPGLGLRLIYFSYDVKMKEKGDIPEGYSVSREKKERFSLILESASTNQTSMYLCASSTPGTGPSGANVLTFGAGSRLTVL.

This sequence joins TRBV28 and TRBJ2-1; 11 positions match TRBD2. The length of the CDR3 is 17 residues. Germline CDR1 MDHEN, CDR2 SYDVKM. V lost 5 bases to trimming and J lost 10 bases; unmatched junction nucleotides: 16. CDR3: CASSTHTGWGTSGEQFF. CDR3 bases: TGTGCCAGCAGTACCCACACAGGCTGGGGGACTAGCGGAGAGCAGTTCTTC.

In its sample, this clonotype was seen a few times. The V and J genes are TRBV20-1 and TRBJ2-1; D is unresolved. The CDR3 is 20 residues long. Germline-derived CDR1 and CDR2 are DFQATT and SNEGSKA (reference sequence). The V end was cut by 0 bases, the J end by 8 bases, with 32 bases between. The CDR3 reads CSARDLEVRPFLENVHEQFF. CDR3 nucleotide sequence: TGCAGTGCTAGAGATCTCGAGGTTCGTCCGTTTTTGGAGAATGTCCATGAGCAGTTCTTC.

V usage is TRBV4-3 and J usage is TRBJ2-7, with D unresolved. Trimming took off 4 bases at V and 0 bases at J, with 13 bases between the two ends. CDR1 is LGHNA and CDR2 is YSLEER in the germline V gene. This CDR3 has 15 amino acids. This CDR3 is CASSPGRGSSYEQYF. The CDR3 coding sequence is TGCGCCAGCAGCCCTGGGCGAGGAAGCTCCTACGAGCAGTACTTC.

This chain links TRBV6-5 with TRBJ2-7, with D possibly TRBD1 on 6 matching bases. The CDR3 is made up of 14 amino acids. CDR1 and CDR2 from the germline V gene are MNHEY and SVGAGI. Trimming shortened V by 0 bases and J by 2 bases, and 8 bases separated the two germline ends. DNA of the CDR3: TGTGCCAGCAGTTACTCGACAGGAACCTACGAGCAGTACTTC. Its translation: CASSYSTGTYEQYF.

V is TRBV20-1 and J is TRBJ2-5; 7 bases agree with TRBD2. Germline CDR1 reads DFQATT; CDR2 reads SNEGSKA (reference sequence). The CDR3 is 12 residues long. For the CDR3, the DNA is TGCACCCTGCGGGGGAGCCAAGAGACCCAGTACTTC. As protein: CTLRGSQETQYF.

This clonotype was counted many times. The chain is built from TRBV7-9 and TRBJ2-7; possibly TRBD1 or TRBD2 for D (5 bases each). The CDR3 contains 14 residues. The germline V gene has CDR1 SEHNR and CDR2 FQNEAQ (reference sequence). Trimming cost V 3 bases and J 4 bases, with 13 bases left between them. DNA for the CDR3: TGTGCCAGCAGCTTGGGGGACGGAAGGTACGAGCAGTACTTC. This gives the protein CASSLGDGRYEQYF.

The chain joins TRBV30 to TRBJ2-1; perhaps TRBD2 as D (5 bases). This CDR3 comprises 16 residues. Trimming shortened V by 0 bases and J by 2 bases, and 14 bases separated the two germline ends. CDR1 is GTSNPN, CDR2 SVGIG, per germline (reference sequence). CDR3 DNA sequence: TGTGCCTGGAGTGTATCCTACAGCGGCCCCTACAATGAGCAGTTCTTC. Amino acid sequence: CAWSVSYSGPYNEQFF.

This clonotype was found many times. This rearrangement joins TRBV29-1 to TRBJ1-2; D not resolved. Germline V lookup: CDR1 SQVTM, CDR2 ANQGSEA. This CDR3 has 13 amino acids. With 4 bases removed from V and 3 bases from J, the gap between germline ends came to 12 bases. CDR3 nucleotides: TGCAGCGTTGGGGATCGACGGGACTATGGCTACACCTTC. Amino acid sequence: CSVGDRRDYGYTF. The full variable domain, rest sourced from reference TRBV29-1 and TRBJ1-2, is SAVISQKPSRDICQRGTSLTIQCQVDSQVTMMFWYRQQPGQSLTLIATANQGSEATYESGFVIDKFPISRPNLTFSTLTVSNMSPEDSSIYLCSVGDRRDYGYTFGSGTRLTVV.

This clonotype was picked up a small number of times. The chain employs TRBV7-9 and TRBJ2-1, with no clear D. CDR3 length equals 14 residues. Germline lookup yields CDR1 SEHNR and CDR2 FQNEAQ (reference sequence). Trimming took 3 bases from V and 3 from J, leaving 9 bases between them. The CDR3 protein is CASSLDGVYNEQFF. The DNA for the CDR3 is TGTGCCAGCAGCTTGGACGGAGTCTACAATGAGCAGTTCTTC.

The chain carries TRBV6-9 and TRBJ2-2; TRBD1 agrees at 7 bases. The CDR3 has 14 residues. CDR1 is MNHGY, CDR2 SVAAGI, per germline. With 3 bases clipped from V and 5 bases from J, the junction kept 3 bases outside the gene matches. Here the CDR3 reads CASSYGTATGELFF. CDR3 sequence (DNA): TGTGCCAGCAGTTACGGGACAGCTACCGGGGAGCTGTTTTTT.

This clonotype was picked up many times. V gene TRBV7-9 combines with J gene TRBJ1-2, with D possibly matching TRBD1 (5 bases). The V gene's germline CDR1 is SEHNR and CDR2 FQNEAQ (reference sequence). The CDR3 spans 17 residues. Trimming stripped 1 base from V and 2 bases from J, with 17 bases between. The CDR3 sequence: CASSLVEQAASNYGYTF. The CDR3 DNA is TGTGCCAGCAGCTTAGTAGAACAGGCGGCCTCAAACTATGGCTACACCTTC. The full variable domain, with the rest looked up from reference TRBV7-9 and TRBJ1-2, is DTGVSQNPRHKITKRGQNVTFRCDPISEHNRLYWYRQTLGQGPEFLTYFQNEAQLEKSRLLSDRFSAERPKGSFSTLEIQRTEQGDSAMYLCASSLVEQAASNYGYTFGSGTRLTVV.

This clonotype showed up just a few times. The chain recombines TRBV18 with TRBJ1-4; 12 nucleotides match TRBD1. Germline-derived CDR1 and CDR2 are KGHSH and LQKENI. Losses at the gene ends were 6 bases for V and 8 bases for J; bases not matched to a gene: 4. CDR3 size: 14 residues. The CDR3 region is CASSPGTGGEKLFF. CDR3 DNA sequence: TGTGCCAGCTCCCCAGGGACAGGGGGCGAAAAACTGTTTTTT.

In its sample, this clonotype was seen many times. This chain uses TRBV11-2 with TRBJ2-5, with TRBD1 identical over 7 bases. CDR3 length equals 14 residues. Germline CDR1 reads SGHAT; CDR2 reads FQNNGV. V lost 5 bases and J lost 2; bases outside the gene matches: 5. The CDR3 DNA reads TGTGCCAGCAGCATCCAGACAGGGCAAGAGACCCAGTACTTC. Amino acids: CASSIQTGQETQYF.

The chain has TRBV4-3 and TRBJ2-1; no clear D. The germline V and J ends were trimmed by 0 bases and 2 bases, with 8 bases remaining between them. This CDR3 comprises 15 residues. Germline values: CDR1 LGHNA, CDR2 YSLEER. The CDR3 protein is CASSQDQNTYNEQFF. CDR3 DNA sequence: TGCGCCAGCAGCCAAGATCAGAATACCTACAATGAGCAGTTCTTC.

V usage is TRBV19 and J usage is TRBJ2-7; maybe TRBD2 (5 bases). Trimming removed 6 bases from V and 7 bases from J, with 13 bases in between. The germline V gene encodes CDR1 LNHDA and CDR2 SQIVND (reference sequence). CDR3 length equals 12 residues. CDR3 DNA sequence: TGTGCCAGTAGCGGACTCGGCGGGGAGCAGTACTTC. It translates to CASSGLGGEQYF.

This clonotype was seen ten or more times. V and J are TRBV7-6 and TRBJ2-3; D gene uncertain. Trimming took 4 bases from V and 3 from J, leaving 8 bases between them. CDR3 size: 13 residues. Per the germline V gene, CDR1 is SGHVS and CDR2 is FNYEAQ. The chain's CDR3 is CASSSAATDTQYF. The CDR3 nucleotides read TGTGCCAGCAGCTCCGCGGCGACAGATACGCAGTATTTT.